The 15 T cell receptor beta chains below all came from one sample that was sequenced in a study of response to subunit inactivated influenza vaccine. Each CDR3 protein gets one entry after TCRdb re-called the RT-PCR reads with MiXCR. The table has about 570,000 distinct CDR3 sequences, about 10% seen once. The data were also submitted as part of a second study, on T cells expressing NK-cell markers. From that second work: 5'RACE template switching with UMIs produced the TCR beta cDNA.

Sequenced here: PBMCs from blood, sampled on the day of vaccination. These receptors all come from a man aged 50 to 59 who received an inactivated influenza vaccine.

The CDR3 DNA reads as TGTGCCAGCAGTGGAGCGGGAGGAAGTTACGAGCAGTACTTC. It translates to CASSGAGGSYEQYF. V gene TRBV2 combines with J gene TRBJ2-7; 9 positions agree with TRBD2. V shed 4 bases, J shed 4 bases, and the junction held 5 bases outside the gene matches. The CDR3 is made up of 14 amino acids. CDR1 SNHLY and CDR2 FYNNEI come from the germline V gene.

The chain is built from TRBV25-1 and TRBJ1-2, with D hard to call. CDR3 size: 13 residues. V lost 6 bases to trimming and J lost 11 bases, with 19 bases between them. Germline V gene lookup returns CDR1 MGHDK and CDR2 SYGVNS. The CDR3, as DNA: TGTGCCAGCAGACAACCCGGAGGCCGATCGTACACCTTC. The encoded protein is CASRQPGGRSYTF.

This clonotype was counted a few times. The genes are TRBV10-2 and TRBJ2-3; TRBD2 is a possible D gene (5 bases). CDR3 length equals 14 residues. Trimming removed 6 bases from V and 0 bases from J, with 10 bases in between. Looked up from germline, CDR1 is WSHSY and CDR2 is SAAADI. Here the CDR3 DNA reads TGCGCCAGCAGCGGACTGTCTAGCACAGATACGCAGTATTTT. It codes for CASSGLSSTDTQYF.

This clonotype was seen only a few times. The chain uses TRBV28 and TRBJ2-1; TRBD2 matches 11 bases. J lost 8 bases, V lost 8 bases, and 8 bases had no gene match. This CDR3 has 14 residues. Germline assignment: CDR1 MDHEN and CDR2 SYDVKM. The chain's CDR3 is CASYSGRAIYEQFF. The DNA for the CDR3 is TGTGCCAGCTATAGCGGGAGGGCCATCTATGAGCAGTTCTTC.

This clonotype has at least ten counts. This chain connects TRBV19 to TRBJ2-1, with 8 bases that match TRBD2. There are 14 residues in the CDR3. CDR1 is LNHDA and CDR2 is SQIVND in the germline V gene (reference sequence). Trimming removed 6 bases from V and 6 bases from J; junction bases left unmatched: 7. CDR3 sequence reads: CASSSLGTSNEQFF. Written as DNA, the CDR3 is TGTGCCAGTAGCTCGCTCGGGACTAGCAATGAGCAGTTCTTC.

The chain is built from TRBV4-3 and TRBJ2-7, with a tentative D call TRBD2 (5 bases). This CDR3 region has 18 residues. Germline V lookup: CDR1 LGHNA, CDR2 YSLEER. Trimming took off 0 bases at V and 3 bases at J, with 21 bases between the two ends. The CDR3 protein is CASSQDWGRARGIYEQYF. The CDR3, as DNA: TGCGCCAGCAGCCAAGATTGGGGTCGGGCAAGAGGGATCTACGAGCAGTACTTC.

This clonotype has at least ten counts. The gene calls are TRBV6-1 and TRBJ2-5; no clear D. Trimming took 10 bases from V and 0 from J, leaving 12 bases between them. This CDR3 has 13 amino acids. From germline, CDR1 is MNHNS and CDR2 SASEGT. The CDR3 loop is CATSRGNQETQYF. The CDR3 DNA is TGTGCCACCTCCAGAGGAAACCAAGAGACCCAGTACTTC.

The J gene is TRBJ2-1, the V gene TRBV20-1; 13 bases map to TRBD2. The CDR3 covers 13 residues. The V and J ends lost 5 bases and 10 bases, in that order; junction bases with no gene match: 5. The germline V gene has CDR1 DFQATT and CDR2 SNEGSKA (reference sequence). The CDR3 is CSAGGLAGVEQFF. CDR3 in DNA: TGCAGTGCTGGAGGACTAGCGGGAGTCGAGCAGTTCTTC.

As regards this clonotype: The limits of the CDR3 on the DNA are not certain, so only TCRdb's listed CDR3 is given. The rearrangement joins TRBV7-5 to TRBJ2-1. TRBV7-5 is marked as a pseudogene. The CDR3 is 16 amino acids in total, end residues counted. CDR3 region: CISVSEACDLRNEQFF.

At least ten counts were recorded for this clonotype. For the CDR3, the DNA is TGCGCCAGCAGCTTTAAGACCCGGATCCCGGTCGAGCAGTACTTC. It encodes CASSFKTRIPVEQYF. J is TRBJ2-7 and V is TRBV5-1; D not certain. The V gene lost 2 bases and the J gene lost 6 bases, with 18 bases spanning the gap. The CDR3 is made up of 15 amino acids. Germline CDR1 is SGHRS and CDR2 is YFSETQ.

This clonotype was found many times. V gene TRBV29-1 combines with J gene TRBJ1-5; weak D call: TRBD1 (5 bases). From germline, CDR1 is SQVTM and CDR2 ANQGSEA. V dropped 3 bases and J dropped 0 bases, with 6 bases sitting between them. The CDR3 is 13 amino acids. CDR3 region: CSVETDSNQPQHF. As DNA, the CDR3 is TGCAGCGTTGAGACAGATAGCAATCAGCCCCAGCATTTT.

This clonotype was observed many times. The chain carries TRBV9 and TRBJ1-1; D ambiguous. Trimming stripped 3 bases from V and 4 bases from J, with 7 bases between. CDR1 and CDR2 (germline): SGDLS, YYNGEE. The length of the CDR3 is 12 residues. As DNA, the CDR3 is TGTGCCAGCAGCGGGAGTCTCACTGAAGCTTTCTTT. Translation: CASSGSLTEAFF.

This chain uses TRBV24-1 with TRBJ2-5; no clear D gene. The germline V gene has CDR1 KGHDR and CDR2 SFDVKD. This CDR3 is built from 13 residues. The V and J ends lost 1 base and 1 base respectively, with 3 bases between them. DNA for the CDR3: TGTGCCACCAGTGATTTCCCCCAAGAGACCCAGTACTTC. Encoded protein: CATSDFPQETQYF.

This clonotype was detected only a few times. The chain couples TRBV4-3 to TRBJ1-6, with D uncertain. Trimming took off 3 bases at V and 5 bases at J, with 14 bases between the two ends. Germline V gives CDR1 LGHNA, CDR2 YSLEER. The CDR3 has 16 residues. Here the CDR3 reads CASSHQVTRNNSPLHF. The CDR3 nucleotides read TGCGCCAGCAGCCACCAGGTGACAAGGAATAATTCACCCCTCCACTTT.

Only a few counts were recorded for this clonotype. V is TRBV9 and J is TRBJ1-1; D gene unclear. Trimming took off 1 base at V and 5 bases at J, with 27 bases between the two ends. Looked up from germline, CDR1 is SGDLS and CDR2 is YYNGEE. The CDR3 sequence is 19 residues long. CDR3 bases: TGTGCCAGCAGCGTAAACCCCGTCCGGACCCGGGGAGCGGGGACTGAAGCTTTCTTT. Protein: CASSVNPVRTRGAGTEAFF.